This T cell receptor (beta chain) was found in a study of cytomegalovirus exposure and HLA in healthy donors. Study-level points and caveats: Through in vitro validation, three CMV-associated chains were shown to be specific for CMV antigens. TCR clusters originating in the first cohort tended to co-occur in the approximately 120 validation repertoires, according to a later analysis. With high specificity and sensitivity, the classifier reportedly diagnosed cytomegalovirus status.

The V and J ends lost 4 bases and 0 bases respectively, with 8 bases between them. Per germline, CDR1 SGHRS and CDR2 YFSETQ. This CDR3 is built from 14 residues. Profiled with immunoSEQ multiplex PCR; TCRdb holds only in-frame clones, not every one. The sample lists hundreds of thousands of clones; about 87% were seen once. About this clone itself: The antigen is undetermined.

V is TRBV5-1 and J is TRBJ1-3; D is perhaps TRBD1 (5 bases). The specimen sequenced was PBMCs. This TCR was recovered from a man between 18 and 29 years old in good health and CMV-seronegative. CDR3 in DNA: TGCGCCAGCAGCGGAGGGGACTCTGGAAACACCATATATTTT. It is translated as CASSGGDSGNTIYF.